The clone carrying this T cell receptor (beta chain) has a handful of counts. Its antigen is currently unknown. Trimming took 5 bases from V and 4 from J, leaving 14 bases between them. The CDR3 runs 14 residues. Germline V gene sequence: CDR1 ENHRY, CDR2 SYGVKD. This specimen belongs to a study of shared clonotypes between healthy human individuals. Study context: A couple of women and a few men aged 18 to 49 made up the donors. Three CD4 naive, three CD4 memory, two CD8 naive and one CD8 memory plate were used per donor.

A split of CD4+ cells into CD45RA+ naive and CD45RA-negative memory subsets was performed. Measured with immunoSEQ multiplex PCR; TCRdb has only the in-frame clones, and not every one. The sample holds 2,500,000 or so clones; 85% to 95% are singletons and the top ten take around 0.14%. Findings and caveats of the study: When naive CD4 clonotypes were compared across four donors, about 4.8% were shared.

Sequencing was carried out using naive CD4+ T cells sorted from blood. The subset: CD45RA+ positively selected. This TCR derives from a man aged 18 to 30 in good health. The chain has TRBV10-3 and TRBJ1-1, with D possibly TRBD1 on 5 matching bases. The CDR3, as DNA: TGTGCCATCAGTACCCAGGGAGGCGGCACTGAAGCTTTCTTT. Translated, it gives CAISTQGGGTEAFF.